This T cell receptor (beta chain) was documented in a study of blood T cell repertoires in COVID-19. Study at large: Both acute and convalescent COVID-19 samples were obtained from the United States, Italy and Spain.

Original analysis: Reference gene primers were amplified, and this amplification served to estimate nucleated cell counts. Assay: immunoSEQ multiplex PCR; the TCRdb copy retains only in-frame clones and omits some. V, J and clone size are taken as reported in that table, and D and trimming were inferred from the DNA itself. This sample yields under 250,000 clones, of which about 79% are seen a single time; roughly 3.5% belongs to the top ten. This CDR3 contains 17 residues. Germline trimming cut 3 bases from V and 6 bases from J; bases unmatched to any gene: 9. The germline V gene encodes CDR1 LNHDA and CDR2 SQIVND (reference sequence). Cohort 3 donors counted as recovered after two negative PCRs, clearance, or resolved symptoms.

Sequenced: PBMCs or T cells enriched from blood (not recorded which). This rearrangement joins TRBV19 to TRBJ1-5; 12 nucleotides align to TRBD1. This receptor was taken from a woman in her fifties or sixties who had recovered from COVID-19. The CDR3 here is CASSMRSGTGGLQPQHF. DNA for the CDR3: TGTGCCAGTAGTATGAGAAGCGGGACAGGGGGCCTTCAGCCCCAGCATTTT.